This T cell receptor (beta chain) was found in a study of T cells in Graves' hyperthyroidism and ophthalmopathy. Study-wide background: Specimen type is peripheral blood, collected at initial diagnosis prior to any treatment. Study-wide results and limits: The model forecast ophthalmopathy, anticipating it by a median 6.5 months before onset.

From RNA transcripts, TCR beta CDR3 regions were amplified. HTBI primers drove first-round RT-PCR of the TCR CDR3. A single record per CDR3 protein comes from TCRdb applying MiXCR to the multiplex PCR reads. The sample includes nearly 250,000 distinct CDR3 sequences, roughly a quarter seen only once; the top ten take around 32%. It was uncontrolled infection, other autoimmune disease, pregnancy or lactation that excluded patients. Each diagnosis drew on symptoms, thyroxine, TRAb, thyroid ultrasound and orbital computed tomography findings. Worth noting for this clonotype: Its antigen is undetermined.

This CDR3 spans 16 amino acids. V was trimmed by 5 bases and J by 4 bases, leaving 20 bases between them. CDR1 MDHEN and CDR2 SYDVKM come from the germline V gene. The chain has TRBV28 and TRBJ1-1; D possibly corresponds to TRBD1 (5 bases). Sequences were obtained from blood. The receptor comes from a woman aged 35 to 49 with Graves' ophthalmopathy. CDR3 in DNA: TGTGCCAGCAGTATAACTCAGGGTGTTCATGCCACTGAAGCTTTCTTT. Its protein product is CASSITQGVHATEAFF.